This TCR beta chain was identified during a study of blood T cell repertoires in COVID-19. Study at large: Some COVID-19 samples were acute and others convalescent; all came from the United States, Italy and Spain. From T cells, B-cell-depleted T cells, or PBMCs came the material, which was cDNA or gDNA.

This CDR3 spans 13 amino acids. The V gene lost 6 bases and the J gene lost 4 bases, with 13 bases spanning the gap. Enrolment of Seattle patients took place during active infection, and they were followed longitudinally. The assay was immunoSEQ multiplex PCR, and TCRdb's table has in-frame clones only and misses some. The sample holds a few hundred thousand clones, 70% to 90% seen once. V and J are TRBV12-3 or TRBV12-4 and TRBJ2-7; D is perhaps TRBD1 (7 bases). This receptor was taken from a woman between 50 and 59 years old with COVID-19, enrolled during active disease. The specimen was peripheral blood. CDR3 bases: TGTGCCAGCAGGGACAGGCGGGGTTACGAGCAGTACTTC. This gives the protein CASRDRRGYEQYF.